This T cell receptor (beta chain) stems from a study of blood T cell repertoires in COVID-19. Study summary: The study drew acute and convalescent COVID-19 samples from the United States, Italy and Spain.

Original data processing: How many nucleated cells were present was estimated from reference gene primer amplification. Libraries were prepared by immunoSEQ multiplex PCR; TCRdb keeps only in-frame clonotypes and omits some of them. V and J calls and clone size are copied from that table; D and trimming were computed from the DNA. The repertoire consists of 95,000 to 110,000 clones, with 70% to 85% occurring once and the leading ten covering 2.5% to 4%. The CDR3 sequence is 14 residues long. Germline CDR1 is MNHEY and CDR2 is SVGAGI. V was clipped by 4 bases and J by 4 bases; unmatched bases: 5. What was sequenced was peripheral blood. This receptor was identified in a woman of 80 years or more with active or convalescent COVID-19. V usage is TRBV6-5 and J usage is TRBJ2-5, with TRBD1 matching over 8 bases. This CDR3 reads CASSLDRARETQYF. The CDR3 DNA sequence: TGTGCCAGCAGTTTGGACAGGGCCCGAGAGACCCAGTACTTC.